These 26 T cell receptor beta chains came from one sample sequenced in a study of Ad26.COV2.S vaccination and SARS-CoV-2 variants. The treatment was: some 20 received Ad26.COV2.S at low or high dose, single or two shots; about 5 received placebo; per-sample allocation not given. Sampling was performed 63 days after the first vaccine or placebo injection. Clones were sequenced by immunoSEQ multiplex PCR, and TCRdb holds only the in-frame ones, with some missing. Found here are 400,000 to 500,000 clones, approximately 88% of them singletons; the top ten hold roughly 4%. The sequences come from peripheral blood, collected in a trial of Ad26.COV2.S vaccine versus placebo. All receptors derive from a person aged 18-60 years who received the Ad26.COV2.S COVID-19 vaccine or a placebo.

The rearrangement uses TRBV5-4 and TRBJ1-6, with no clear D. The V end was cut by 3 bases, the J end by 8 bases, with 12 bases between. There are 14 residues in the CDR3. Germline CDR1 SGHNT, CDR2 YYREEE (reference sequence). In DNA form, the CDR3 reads TGTGCCAGCAGCTCTAGGAGTGGGGATTCACCCCTCCACTTT. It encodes CASSSRSGDSPLHF.

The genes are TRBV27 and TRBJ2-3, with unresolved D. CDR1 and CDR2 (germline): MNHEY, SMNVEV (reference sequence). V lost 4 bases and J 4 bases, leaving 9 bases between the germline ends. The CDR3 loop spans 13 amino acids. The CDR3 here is CASSSSVADTQYF. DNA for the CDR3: TGTGCCAGCAGTTCCTCGGTGGCAGATACGCAGTATTTT.

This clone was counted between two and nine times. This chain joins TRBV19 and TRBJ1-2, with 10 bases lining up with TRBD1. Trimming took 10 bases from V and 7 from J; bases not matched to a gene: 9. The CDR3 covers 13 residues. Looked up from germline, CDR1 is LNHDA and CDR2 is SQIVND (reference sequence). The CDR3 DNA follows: TGTGCCACCTCGGGGGGACAGGGGTTTGGCTACACCTTC. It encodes CATSGGQGFGYTF.

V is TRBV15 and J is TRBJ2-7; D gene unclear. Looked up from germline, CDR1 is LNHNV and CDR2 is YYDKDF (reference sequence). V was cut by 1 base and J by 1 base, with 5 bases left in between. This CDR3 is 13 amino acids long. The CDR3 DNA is TGTGCCACCAGCAGAGCACGATCCTACGAGCAGTACTTC. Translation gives CATSRARSYEQYF.

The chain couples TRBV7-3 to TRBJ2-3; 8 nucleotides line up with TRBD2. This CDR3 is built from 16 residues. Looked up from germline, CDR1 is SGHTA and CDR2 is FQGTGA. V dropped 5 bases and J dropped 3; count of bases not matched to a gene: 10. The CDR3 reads CASSPPGAGGTDTQYF. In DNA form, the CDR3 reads TGTGCCAGCAGCCCCCCCGGTGCGGGGGGAACAGATACGCAGTATTTT.

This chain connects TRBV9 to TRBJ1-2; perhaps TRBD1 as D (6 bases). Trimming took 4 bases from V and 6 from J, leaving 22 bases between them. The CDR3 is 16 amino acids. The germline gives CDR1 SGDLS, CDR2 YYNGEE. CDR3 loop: CASSPYIWGAGDGYTF. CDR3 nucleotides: TGTGCCAGCAGCCCGTATATCTGGGGGGCTGGGGATGGCTACACCTTC.

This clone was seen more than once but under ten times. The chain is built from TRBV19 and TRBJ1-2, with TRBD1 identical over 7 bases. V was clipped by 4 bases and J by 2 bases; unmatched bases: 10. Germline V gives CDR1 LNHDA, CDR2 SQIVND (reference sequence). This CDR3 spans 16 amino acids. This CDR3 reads CASSTTGTELNYGYTF. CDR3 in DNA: TGTGCCAGTAGTACTACCGGGACAGAATTAAACTATGGCTACACCTTC.

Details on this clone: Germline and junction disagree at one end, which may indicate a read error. CDR3 in amino acids: CASSYGQPGSYDQYF. The DNA for the CDR3 is TGTGCCAGCAGTTACGGACAGCCAGGCTCCTACGATCAGTACTTC. The chain recombines TRBV27 with TRBJ2-7; possibly TRBD1 for D (6 bases). The length of the CDR3 is 15 residues. CDR1 and CDR2 (germline): MNHEY, SMNVEV (reference sequence).

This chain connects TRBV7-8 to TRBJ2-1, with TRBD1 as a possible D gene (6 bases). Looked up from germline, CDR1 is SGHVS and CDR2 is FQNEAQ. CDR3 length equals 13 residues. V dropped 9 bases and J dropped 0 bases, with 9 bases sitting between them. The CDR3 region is CASTGFSYNEQFF. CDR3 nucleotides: TGTGCCAGTACAGGGTTCTCCTACAATGAGCAGTTCTTC. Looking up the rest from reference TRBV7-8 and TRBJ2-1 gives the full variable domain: GAGVSQSPRYKVAKRGQDVALRCDPISGHVSLFWYQQALGQGPEFLTYFQNEAQLDKSGLPSDRFFAERPEGSVSTLKIQRTQQEDSAVYLCASTGFSYNEQFFGPGTRLTVL.

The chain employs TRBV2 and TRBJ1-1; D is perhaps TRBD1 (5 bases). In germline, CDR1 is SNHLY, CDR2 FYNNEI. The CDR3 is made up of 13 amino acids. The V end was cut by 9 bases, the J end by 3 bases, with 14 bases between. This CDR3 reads CASDLGTHTEAFF. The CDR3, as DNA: TGTGCCAGTGATTTGGGGACCCACACTGAAGCTTTCTTT.

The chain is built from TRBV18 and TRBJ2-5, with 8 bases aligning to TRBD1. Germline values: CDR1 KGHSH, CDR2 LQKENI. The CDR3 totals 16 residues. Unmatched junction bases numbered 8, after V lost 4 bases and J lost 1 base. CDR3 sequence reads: CASSLVRTGTQETQYF. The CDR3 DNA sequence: TGTGCCAGCTCACTAGTAAGGACAGGGACCCAAGAGACCCAGTACTTC.

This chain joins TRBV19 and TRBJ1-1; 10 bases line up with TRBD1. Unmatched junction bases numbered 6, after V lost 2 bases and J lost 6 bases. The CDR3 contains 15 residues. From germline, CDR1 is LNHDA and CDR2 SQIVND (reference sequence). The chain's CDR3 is CASSISDRGRPEAFF. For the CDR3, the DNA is TGTGCCAGTAGTATAAGTGACAGGGGGCGGCCTGAAGCTTTCTTT. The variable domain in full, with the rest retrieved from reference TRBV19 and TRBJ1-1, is DGGITQSPKYLFRKEGQNVTLSCEQNLNHDAMYWYRQDPGQGLRLIYYSQIVNDFQKGDIAEGYSVSREKKESFPLTVTSAQKNPTAFYLCASSISDRGRPEAFFGQGTRLTVV.

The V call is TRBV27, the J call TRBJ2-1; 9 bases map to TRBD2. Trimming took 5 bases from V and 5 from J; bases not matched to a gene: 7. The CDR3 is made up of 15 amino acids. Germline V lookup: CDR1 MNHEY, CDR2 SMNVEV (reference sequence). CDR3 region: CASSERLAANNEQFF. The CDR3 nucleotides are TGTGCCAGCAGTGAGCGACTAGCGGCCAACAATGAGCAGTTCTTC.

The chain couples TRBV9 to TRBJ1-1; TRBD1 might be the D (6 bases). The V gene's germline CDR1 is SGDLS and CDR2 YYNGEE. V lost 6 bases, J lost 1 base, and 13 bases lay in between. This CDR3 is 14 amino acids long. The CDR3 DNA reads TGTGCCAGCAACGGGGGGCAGGGGAACACTGAAGCTTTCTTT. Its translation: CASNGGQGNTEAFF.

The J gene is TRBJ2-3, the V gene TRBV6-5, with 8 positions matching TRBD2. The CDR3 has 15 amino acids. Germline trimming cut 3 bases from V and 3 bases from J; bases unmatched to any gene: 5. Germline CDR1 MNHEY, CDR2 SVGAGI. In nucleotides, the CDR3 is TGTGCCAGCAGTTATATTAGCGGGGCAACAGATACGCAGTATTTT. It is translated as CASSYISGATDTQYF.

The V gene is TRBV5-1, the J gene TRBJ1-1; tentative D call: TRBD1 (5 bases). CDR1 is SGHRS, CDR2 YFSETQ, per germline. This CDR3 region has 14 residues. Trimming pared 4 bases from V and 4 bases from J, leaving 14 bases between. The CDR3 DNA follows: TGCGCCAGCAGCCCCAGCGGACAATTCACTGAAGCTTTCTTT. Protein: CASSPSGQFTEAFF.

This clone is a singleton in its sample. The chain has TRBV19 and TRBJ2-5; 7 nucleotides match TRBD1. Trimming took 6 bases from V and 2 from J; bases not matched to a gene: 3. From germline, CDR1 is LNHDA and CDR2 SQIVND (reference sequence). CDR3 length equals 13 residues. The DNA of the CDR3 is TGTGCCAGTAGCCCCAGGGGGCAAGAGACCCAGTACTTC. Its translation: CASSPRGQETQYF.

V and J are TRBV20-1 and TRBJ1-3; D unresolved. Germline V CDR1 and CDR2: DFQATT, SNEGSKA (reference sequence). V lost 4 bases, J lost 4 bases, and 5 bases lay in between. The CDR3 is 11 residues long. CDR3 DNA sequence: TGCAGTGCTATCCTCGGAAACACCATATATTTT. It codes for CSAILGNTIYF.

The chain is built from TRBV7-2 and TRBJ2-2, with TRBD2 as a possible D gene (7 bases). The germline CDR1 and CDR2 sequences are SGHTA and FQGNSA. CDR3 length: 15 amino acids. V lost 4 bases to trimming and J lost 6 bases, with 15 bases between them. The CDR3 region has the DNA TGTGCCAGCAGCTACTCGGCGGGGGCCTCCGGGGAGCTGTTTTTT. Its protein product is CASSYSAGASGELFF.

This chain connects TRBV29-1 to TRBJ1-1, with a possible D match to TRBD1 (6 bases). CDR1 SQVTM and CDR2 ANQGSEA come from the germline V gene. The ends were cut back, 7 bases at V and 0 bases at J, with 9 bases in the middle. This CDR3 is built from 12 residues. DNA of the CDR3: TGCAGCGCCCGGACAGTGAACACTGAAGCTTTCTTT. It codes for CSARTVNTEAFF.

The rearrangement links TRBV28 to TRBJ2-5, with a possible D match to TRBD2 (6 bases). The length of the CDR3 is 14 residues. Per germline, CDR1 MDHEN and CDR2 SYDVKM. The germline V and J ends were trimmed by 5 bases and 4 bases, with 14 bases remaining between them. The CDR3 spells CASSNYPRGETQYF. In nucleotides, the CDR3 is TGTGCCAGCAGTAACTACCCGCGGGGAGAGACCCAGTACTTC.

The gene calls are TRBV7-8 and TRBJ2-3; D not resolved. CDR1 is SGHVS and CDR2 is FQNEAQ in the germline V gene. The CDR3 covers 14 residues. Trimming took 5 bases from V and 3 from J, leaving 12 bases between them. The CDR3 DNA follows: TGTGCCAGCAGCCACCGGACGGAAACAGATACGCAGTATTTT. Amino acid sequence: CASSHRTETDTQYF.

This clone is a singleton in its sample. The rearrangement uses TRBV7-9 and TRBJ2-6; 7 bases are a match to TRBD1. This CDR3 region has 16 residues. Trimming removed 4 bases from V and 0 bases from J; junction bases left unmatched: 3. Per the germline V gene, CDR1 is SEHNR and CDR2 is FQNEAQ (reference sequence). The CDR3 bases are TGTGCCAGCAGCTATCCAGGGGGCTCTGGGGCCAACGTCCTGACTTTC. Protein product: CASSYPGGSGANVLTF. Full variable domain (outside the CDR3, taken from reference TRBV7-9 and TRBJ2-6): DTGVSQNPRHKITKRGQNVTFRCDPISEHNRLYWYRQTLGQGPEFLTYFQNEAQLEKSRLLSDRFSAERPKGSFSTLEIQRTEQGDSAMYLCASSYPGGSGANVLTFGAGSRLTVL.

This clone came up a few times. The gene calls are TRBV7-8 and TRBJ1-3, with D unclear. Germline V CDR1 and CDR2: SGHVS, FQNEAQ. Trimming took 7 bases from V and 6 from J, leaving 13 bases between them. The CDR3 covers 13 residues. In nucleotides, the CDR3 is TGTGCCAGCACCATCCCGGGCCTAAACACCATATATTTT. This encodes CASTIPGLNTIYF.

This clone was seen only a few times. The DNA for the CDR3 is TGTGCCAGCAGTGCCCCAGGTCAGCCCCAGCATTTT. The encoded protein is CASSAPGQPQHF. The rearrangement links TRBV28 to TRBJ1-5; D remains ambiguous. This CDR3 contains 12 residues. Trimming took 5 bases from V and 6 from J, leaving 8 bases between them. Germline assignment: CDR1 MDHEN and CDR2 SYDVKM. Drawing the rest from reference TRBV28 and TRBJ1-5, the complete variable domain is DVKVTQSSRYLVKRTGEKVFLECVQDMDHENMFWYRQDPGLGLRLIYFSYDVKMKEKGDIPEGYSVSREKKERFSLILESASTNQTSMYLCASSAPGQPQHFGDGTRLSIL.

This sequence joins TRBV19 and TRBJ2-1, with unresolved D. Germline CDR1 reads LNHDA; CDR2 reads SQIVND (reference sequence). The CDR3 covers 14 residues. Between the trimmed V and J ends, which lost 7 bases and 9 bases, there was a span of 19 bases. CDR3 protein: CASKLGLWSGEQFF. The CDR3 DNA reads TGTGCCAGTAAGTTAGGCCTTTGGTCGGGTGAGCAGTTCTTC.